These 25 T cell receptor beta chains were sequenced from one sample in a study of T cells expressing NK-cell markers. TCRdb re-called the 5' RACE reads and gives one entry per CDR3 protein, without DNA. Here the sample table reports more than 400,000 distinct CDR3 sequences. Sequencing was performed on blood T cells: a sorted CD56 or NKG2C T cell subset, CD4+ or CD8+ T cells, or bulk PBMC T cells (not recorded which). The receptors shown here come from a woman aged 18-70 years in good health.

The V call is TRBV7-8, the J call TRBJ2-1; TCRdb outputs TRBD1, but without DNA this stays unchecked. This CDR3 spans 13 amino acids. The germline gives CDR1 SGHVS, CDR2 FQNEAQ. CDR3 in amino acids: CASRKRGQSEQFF.

The V gene is TRBV12-3 or TRBV12-4, the J gene TRBJ2-3. The CDR3 extends over 15 amino acids. CDR3 region: CASSLGLARTDTQYF.

The chain recombines TRBV11-1 with TRBJ2-1; TCRdb picks TRBD2, but there is no DNA to check that call. This CDR3 contains 18 residues. From germline, CDR1 is SGHAT and CDR2 FQDESV (reference sequence). The CDR3 here is CASSLGTSGRYSYNEQFF.

The rearrangement joins TRBV30 to TRBJ1-1; TCRdb's D gene call, TRBD1, goes unchecked for lack of DNA. The V gene's germline CDR1 is GTSNPN and CDR2 SVGIG (reference sequence). The CDR3 is 11 amino acids. This CDR3 reads CAWSFGGEAFF. Using reference TRBV30 and TRBJ1-1 for the parts outside the CDR3, the full variable domain is SQTIHQWPATLVQPVGSPLSLECTVEGTSNPNLYWYRQAAGRGLQLLFYSVGIGQISSEVPQNLSASRPQDRQFILSSKKLLLSDSGFYLCAWSFGGEAFFGQGTRLTVV.

The chain's CDR3 is CASSFRPLTGELFF. The rearrangement uses TRBV27 and TRBJ2-2; TCRdb's D call, TRBD1, is unchecked because there is no DNA. CDR1 MNHEY and CDR2 SMNVEV come from the germline V gene (reference sequence). This CDR3 comprises 14 residues.

V is TRBV12-3 or TRBV12-4 and J is TRBJ2-1. This CDR3 contains 16 residues. CDR3: CASSFNQAGLGNEQFF.

The chain recombines TRBV20-1 with TRBJ1-6; TCRdb's assignment of TRBD1 cannot be checked, as there is no DNA. This CDR3 has 18 residues. Germline V lookup: CDR1 DFQATT, CDR2 SNEGSKA (reference sequence). CDR3 protein: CSAPQGSKGQRHNSPLHF.

J is TRBJ2-7 and V is TRBV29-1; TCRdb calls TRBD1, which cannot be checked without DNA. There are 17 residues in the CDR3. In germline, CDR1 is SQVTM, CDR2 ANQGSEA. Here the CDR3 reads CSFRAGTGGAGAYEQYF.

The chain recombines TRBV20-1 with TRBJ2-2; TCRdb gives TRBD1 as the D gene, but with no DNA this cannot be confirmed. The germline CDR1 and CDR2 sequences are DFQATT and SNEGSKA (reference sequence). The CDR3 length is 15 residues. The CDR3: CSASPGETNTGELFF.

The CDR3 is CSVRNRGHGYTF. The chain recombines TRBV29-1 with TRBJ1-2; checking the TCRdb D call of TRBD1 is not possible without DNA. The CDR3 runs to 12 residues. Germline CDR1 reads SQVTM; CDR2 reads ANQGSEA.

The chain has TRBV12-3 or TRBV12-4 and TRBJ2-2; the TCRdb call, TRBD1, lacks DNA for checking. The CDR3 runs 15 residues. The CDR3 reads CASVGGGTNTGELFF.

The chain carries TRBV6-5 and TRBJ2-5; the TCRdb call, TRBD1, lacks DNA for checking. CDR1 MNHEY and CDR2 SVGAGI come from the germline V gene. This CDR3 contains 16 residues. The CDR3 here is CASSYSWTQYQETQYF.

V and J are TRBV6-1 and TRBJ2-7. CDR3 length: 14 amino acids. The germline V gene encodes CDR1 MNHNS and CDR2 SASEGT. CDR3 sequence reads: CASREGGLGESQYF.

V is TRBV25-1 and J is TRBJ2-5. CDR1 MGHDK and CDR2 SYGVNS come from the germline V gene. The CDR3 spans 14 residues. CDR3 sequence reads: CASSEYWAGETQYF.

The gene calls are TRBV19 and TRBJ2-2. Germline CDR1 LNHDA, CDR2 SQIVND (reference sequence). The CDR3 spans 15 residues. CDR3 amino acids: CASSIGLGLPGELFF.

The chain links TRBV4-2 to TRBJ2-1; the TCRdb D gene call, TRBD1, has no DNA to confirm it. CDR3 size: 16 residues. From germline, CDR1 is LGHNA and CDR2 YNFKEQ. The CDR3 protein is CASSVESGQFFNEQFF.

This chain uses TRBV12-3 or TRBV12-4 with TRBJ2-1; TCRdb returns TRBD2, unconfirmable since there is no DNA. This CDR3 comprises 19 residues. CDR3 residues: CASSRLSRLAGGYGNEQFF.

The chain has TRBV7-8 and TRBJ1-2. Per the germline V gene, CDR1 is SGHVS and CDR2 is FQNEAQ. CDR3 length equals 15 residues. This chain's CDR3 is CASSLDGGQIEGYTF. The full variable domain, in which reference TRBV7-8 and TRBJ1-2 provide the parts outside the CDR3, is GAGVSQSPRYKVAKRGQDVALRCDPISGHVSLFWYQQALGQGPEFLTYFQNEAQLDKSGLPSDRFFAERPEGSVSTLKIQRTQQEDSAVYLCASSLDGGQIEGYTFGSGTRLTVV.

The V and J genes are TRBV5-1 and TRBJ2-1; TCRdb calls TRBD2, which cannot be checked without DNA. Germline V lookup: CDR1 SGHRS, CDR2 YFSETQ. The CDR3 runs to 15 residues. The CDR3 protein is CASSWTSGSHNEQFF.

The chain links TRBV20-1 to TRBJ1-1; TCRdb lists TRBD1, though no DNA is available to test this call. Germline CDR1 is DFQATT and CDR2 is SNEGSKA (reference sequence). CDR3 length equals 13 residues. The CDR3 here is CSAPQGKGTEAFF.

The rearrangement uses TRBV20-1 and TRBJ2-1. The germline V gene encodes CDR1 DFQATT and CDR2 SNEGSKA (reference sequence). The CDR3 is 14 residues long. CDR3 loop: CSASGGSFDNEQFF.

The chain recombines TRBV5-1 with TRBJ2-1; without DNA, the TCRdb call of TRBD2 cannot be checked. CDR3 length: 18 amino acids. Looked up from germline, CDR1 is SGHRS and CDR2 is YFSETQ. The CDR3 is CASGPRGGSGSVGNEQFF.

This rearrangement joins TRBV20-1 to TRBJ2-5; TCRdb calls TRBD2, which cannot be checked without DNA. This CDR3 is built from 16 residues. Germline values: CDR1 DFQATT, CDR2 SNEGSKA (reference sequence). The chain's CDR3 is CSARPAGRTSQETQYF.

The V and J genes are TRBV12-3 or TRBV12-4 and TRBJ2-1; TCRdb returns TRBD1, unconfirmable since there is no DNA. The CDR3 is made up of 16 amino acids. CDR3 in amino acids: CASSPKVREVIDEQFF.

The chain joins TRBV28 to TRBJ1-3; TCRdb picks TRBD1, but there is no DNA to check that call. Germline assignment: CDR1 MDHEN and CDR2 SYDVKM. CDR3 length equals 19 residues. The CDR3 is CASSLWVRGGSYSGNTIYF.